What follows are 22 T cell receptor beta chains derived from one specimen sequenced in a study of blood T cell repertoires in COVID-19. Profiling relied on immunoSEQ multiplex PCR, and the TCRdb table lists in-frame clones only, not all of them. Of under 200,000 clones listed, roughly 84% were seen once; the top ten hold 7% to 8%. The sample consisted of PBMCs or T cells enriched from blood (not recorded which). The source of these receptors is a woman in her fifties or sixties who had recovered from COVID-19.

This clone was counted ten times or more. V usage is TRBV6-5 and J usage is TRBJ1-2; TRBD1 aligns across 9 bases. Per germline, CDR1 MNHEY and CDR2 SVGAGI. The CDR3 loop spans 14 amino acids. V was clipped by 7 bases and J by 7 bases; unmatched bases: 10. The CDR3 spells CASTATGGATGYTF. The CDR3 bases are TGTGCCAGCACCGCCACAGGGGGCGCGACTGGCTACACCTTC.

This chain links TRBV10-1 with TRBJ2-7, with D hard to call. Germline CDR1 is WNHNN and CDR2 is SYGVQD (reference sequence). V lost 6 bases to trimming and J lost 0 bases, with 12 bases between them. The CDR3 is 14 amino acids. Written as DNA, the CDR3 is TGCGCCAGCAGCGAATCTTCGGGCTCCTACGAGCAGTACTTC. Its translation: CASSESSGSYEQYF.

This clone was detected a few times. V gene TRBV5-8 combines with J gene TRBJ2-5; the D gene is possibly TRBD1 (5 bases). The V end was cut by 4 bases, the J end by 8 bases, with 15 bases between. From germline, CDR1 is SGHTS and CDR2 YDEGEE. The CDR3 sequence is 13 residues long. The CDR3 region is CASSPDSEITQYF. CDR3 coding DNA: TGTGCCAGCAGCCCCGACAGCGAGATCACCCAGTACTTC.

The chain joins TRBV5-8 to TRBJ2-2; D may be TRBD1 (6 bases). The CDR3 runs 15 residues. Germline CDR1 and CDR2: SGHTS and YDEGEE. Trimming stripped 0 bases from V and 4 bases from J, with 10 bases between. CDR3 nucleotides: TGTGCCAGCAGCTTGGACAGGGATGTCACCGGGGAGCTGTTTTTT. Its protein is CASSLDRDVTGELFF.

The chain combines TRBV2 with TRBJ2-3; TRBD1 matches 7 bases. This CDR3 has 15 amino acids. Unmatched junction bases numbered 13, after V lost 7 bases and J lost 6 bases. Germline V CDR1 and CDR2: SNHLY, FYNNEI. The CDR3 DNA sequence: TGTGCCAGCAAGGTAGGGGGCGACCGGGTGGATACGCAGTATTTT. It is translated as CASKVGGDRVDTQYF.

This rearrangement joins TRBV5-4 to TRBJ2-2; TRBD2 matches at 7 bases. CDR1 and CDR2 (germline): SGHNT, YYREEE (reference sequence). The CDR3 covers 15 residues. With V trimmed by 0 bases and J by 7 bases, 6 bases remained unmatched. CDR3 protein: CASSLGASGYGELFF. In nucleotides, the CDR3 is TGTGCCAGCAGCTTGGGGGCTAGCGGCTACGGGGAGCTGTTTTTT.

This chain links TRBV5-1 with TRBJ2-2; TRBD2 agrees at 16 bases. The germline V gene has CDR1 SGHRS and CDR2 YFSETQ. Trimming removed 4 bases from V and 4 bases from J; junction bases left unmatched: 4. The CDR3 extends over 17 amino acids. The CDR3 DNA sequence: TGCGCCAGCAGCCAGGGACTAGCGGGAGGGCCCACCGGGGAGCTGTTTTTT. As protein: CASSQGLAGGPTGELFF.

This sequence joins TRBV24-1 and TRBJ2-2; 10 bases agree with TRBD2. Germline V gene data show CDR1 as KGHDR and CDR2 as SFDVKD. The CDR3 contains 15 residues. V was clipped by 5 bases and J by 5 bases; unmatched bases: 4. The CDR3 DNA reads TGTGCCACCAGTGGGACTAGCGGTCAGACCGGGGAGCTGTTTTTT. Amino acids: CATSGTSGQTGELFF.

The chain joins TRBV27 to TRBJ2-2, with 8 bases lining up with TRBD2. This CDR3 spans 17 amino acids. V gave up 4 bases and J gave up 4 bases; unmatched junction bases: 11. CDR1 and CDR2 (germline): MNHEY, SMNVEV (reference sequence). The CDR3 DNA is TGTGCCAGCAGTTCAATCGCCGGGACTAGGGGCACCGGGGAGCTGTTTTTT. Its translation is CASSSIAGTRGTGELFF.

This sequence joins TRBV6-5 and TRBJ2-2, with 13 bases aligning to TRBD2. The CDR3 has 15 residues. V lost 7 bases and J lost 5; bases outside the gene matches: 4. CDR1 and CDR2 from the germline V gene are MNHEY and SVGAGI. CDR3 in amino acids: CASTLLAGGTGELFF. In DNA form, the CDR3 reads TGTGCCAGCACCTTACTAGCGGGAGGGACCGGGGAGCTGTTTTTT.

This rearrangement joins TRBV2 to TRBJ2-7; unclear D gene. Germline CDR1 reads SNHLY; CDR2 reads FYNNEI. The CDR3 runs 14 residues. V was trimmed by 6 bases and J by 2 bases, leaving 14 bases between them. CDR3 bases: TGTGCCAGCAGCCTACTAATTTCCGCCTACGAGCAGTACTTC. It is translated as CASSLLISAYEQYF. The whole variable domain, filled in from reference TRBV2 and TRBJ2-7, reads EPEVTQTPSHQVTQMGQEVILRCVPISNHLYFYWYRQILGQKVEFLVSFYNNEISEKSEIFDDQFSVERPDGSNFTLKIRSTKLEDSAMYFCASSLLISAYEQYFGPGTRLTVT.

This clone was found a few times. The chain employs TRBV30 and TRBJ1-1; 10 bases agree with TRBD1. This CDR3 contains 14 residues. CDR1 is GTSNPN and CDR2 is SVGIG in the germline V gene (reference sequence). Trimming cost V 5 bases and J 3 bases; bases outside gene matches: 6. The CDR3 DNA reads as TGTGCCTGGGACAGGGGGCATGGTGACACTGAAGCTTTCTTT. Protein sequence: CAWDRGHGDTEAFF.

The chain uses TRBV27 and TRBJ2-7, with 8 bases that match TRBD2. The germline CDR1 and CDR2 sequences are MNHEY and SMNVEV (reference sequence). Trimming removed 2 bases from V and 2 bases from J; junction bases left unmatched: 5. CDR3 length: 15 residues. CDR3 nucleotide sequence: TGTGCCAGCAGTTTAAGGCCGGGGGGGACCTACGAGCAGTACTTC. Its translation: CASSLRPGGTYEQYF.

The CDR3 DNA follows: TGTGCCACCAGTGATTCCTCTAGCGGGAGTTTCTATGAGCAGTTCTTC. Residues: CATSDSSSGSFYEQFF. This chain uses TRBV24-1 with TRBJ2-1; 10 positions agree with TRBD2. This CDR3 contains 16 residues. Per the germline V gene, CDR1 is KGHDR and CDR2 is SFDVKD. The trim removed 2 bases at V and 8 bases at J, leaving 8 bases unmatched.

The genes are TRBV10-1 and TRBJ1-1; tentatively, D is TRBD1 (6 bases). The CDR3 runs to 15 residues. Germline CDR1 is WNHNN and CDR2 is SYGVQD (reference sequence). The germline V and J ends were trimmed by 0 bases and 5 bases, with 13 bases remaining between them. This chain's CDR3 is CASSESRGRETEAFF. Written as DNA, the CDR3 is TGCGCCAGCAGTGAGTCCCGGGGGCGGGAGACTGAAGCTTTCTTT.

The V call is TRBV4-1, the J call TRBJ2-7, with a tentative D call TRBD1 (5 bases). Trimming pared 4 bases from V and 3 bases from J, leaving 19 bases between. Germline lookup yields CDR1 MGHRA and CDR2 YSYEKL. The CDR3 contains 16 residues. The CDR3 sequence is CASSPGRGPSLYEQYF. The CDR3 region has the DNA TGCGCCAGCAGCCCCGGAAGGGGTCCTAGTCTCTACGAGCAGTACTTC.

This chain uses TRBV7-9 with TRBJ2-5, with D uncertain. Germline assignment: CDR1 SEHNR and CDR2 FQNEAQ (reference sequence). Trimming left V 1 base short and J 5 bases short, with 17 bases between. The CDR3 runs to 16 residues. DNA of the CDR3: TGTGCCAGCAGCTTAGGTTGGCTGGCCGGCGGTGAGACCCAGTACTTC. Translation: CASSLGWLAGGETQYF.

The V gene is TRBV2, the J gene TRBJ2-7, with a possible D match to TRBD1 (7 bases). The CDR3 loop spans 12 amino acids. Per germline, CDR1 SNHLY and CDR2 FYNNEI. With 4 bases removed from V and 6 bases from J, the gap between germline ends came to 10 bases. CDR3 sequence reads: CASSAQGGEQYF. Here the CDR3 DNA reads TGTGCCAGCAGTGCCCAGGGGGGCGAGCAGTACTTC.

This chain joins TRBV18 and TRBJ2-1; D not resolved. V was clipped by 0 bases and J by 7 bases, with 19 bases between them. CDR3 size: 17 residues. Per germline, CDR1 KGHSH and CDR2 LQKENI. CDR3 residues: CASSPPQSAGRTNEQFF. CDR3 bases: TGTGCCAGCTCACCACCTCAGTCGGCAGGTAGAACTAATGAGCAGTTCTTC.

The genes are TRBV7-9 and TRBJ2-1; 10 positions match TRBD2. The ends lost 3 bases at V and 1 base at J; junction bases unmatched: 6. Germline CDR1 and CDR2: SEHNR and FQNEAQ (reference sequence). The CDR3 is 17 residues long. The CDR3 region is CASSFSSGRRSYNEQFF. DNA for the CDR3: TGTGCCAGCAGCTTTAGTAGCGGGAGGAGATCCTACAATGAGCAGTTCTTC.

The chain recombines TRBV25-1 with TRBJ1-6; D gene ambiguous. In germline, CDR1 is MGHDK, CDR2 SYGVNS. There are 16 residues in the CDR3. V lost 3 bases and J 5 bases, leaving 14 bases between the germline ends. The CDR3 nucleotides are TGTGCCAGCAGTGAGCCCGGGTCTGGCGATAATTCACCCCTCCACTTT. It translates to CASSEPGSGDNSPLHF. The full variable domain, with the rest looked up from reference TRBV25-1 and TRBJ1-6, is EADIYQTPRYLVIGTGKKITLECSQTMGHDKMYWYQQDPGMELHLIHYSYGVNSTEKGDLSSESTVSRIRTEHFPLTLESARPSHTSQYLCASSEPGSGDNSPLHFGNGTRLTVT.

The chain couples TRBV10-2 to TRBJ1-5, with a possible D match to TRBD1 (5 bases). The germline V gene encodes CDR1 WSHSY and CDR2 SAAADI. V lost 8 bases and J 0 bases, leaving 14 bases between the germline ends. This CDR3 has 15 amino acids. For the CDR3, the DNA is TGCGCCAGCCTCGACAGAGAATATAGCAATCAGCCCCAGCATTTT. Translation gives CASLDREYSNQPQHF.